The present TCR beta chain was sequenced within a study of shared clonotypes between healthy human individuals. V was clipped by 2 bases and J by 9 bases, with 14 bases between them. Per the germline V gene, CDR1 is SGHTA and CDR2 is FQGNSA. This CDR3 is built from 15 residues. Sorted-subset replicate PCR reactions were performed with approximately 200 ng DNA, corresponding to tens of thousands of T cell genomes. The repertoire was sequenced with immunoSEQ multiplex PCR; TCRdb's copy has only in-frame clones and lacks some. The sample includes some 2.4 million clones, roughly 93% of them seen just once.

The genes are TRBV7-2 and TRBJ1-6, with D hard to call. Sequencing was carried out using naive CD4+ T cells from PBMCs. Subset noted: CD45RA+ positively selected. This clonotype was sampled from a man aged 18 to 35 in good health. Some clones in this sample may be carry-over from other donors' samples. The CDR3 bases are TGTGCCAGCAGCTTATTTTCAGTGGTGGGTTCACCCCTCCACTTT. Its translation is CASSLFSVVGSPLHF.